This TCR beta chain was identified in a study of blood T cell repertoires in COVID-19. Study at large: PBMCs, B-cell-depleted T cells, or T cells were the source of the cDNA or gDNA that made up the material.

In its sample, this clone ranks as medium-sized (0.01 to 0.1%). Clones were read by immunoSEQ multiplex PCR, and TCRdb kept only the in-frame ones, dropping some. The table has around 59,000 clones, almost 80% seen once. CDR3 size: 16 residues. The germline CDR1 and CDR2 sequences are SSHAT and FNYEAQ (reference sequence). Trimming shortened V by 1 base and J by 0 bases, and 10 bases separated the two germline ends. The sequence came from a man older than 75 with acute or convalescent COVID-19. The specimen sequenced was peripheral blood. The J gene is TRBJ2-1, the V gene TRBV7-7; TRBD1 might be the D (6 bases). The CDR3 is CASSLDSDSSYNEQFF. CDR3 sequence (DNA): TGTGCCAGCAGCTTAGATTCGGACAGCTCCTACAATGAGCAGTTCTTC. Supplemented by reference TRBV7-7 and TRBJ2-1, the full variable domain reads GAGVSQSPRYKVTKRGQDVTLRCDPISSHATLYWYQQALGQGPEFLTYFNYEAQPDKSGLPSDRFSAERPEGSISTLTIQRTEQRDSAMYRCASSLDSDSSYNEQFFGPGTRLTVL.